A single sample is the source of the 21 T cell receptor beta chains below, sequenced in a study of T cell repertoires in cytomegalovirus infection. TCRdb analysed the reads with MiXCR anew, one entry per CDR3 protein. The sample records a few hundred thousand distinct CDR3 sequences, 18% being singletons. The specimen was PBMCs. The origin of the receptors is a human donor in good health (CMV status not recorded). Some clones in this sample may be carry-over from other donors' samples.

This clonotype was picked up many times. This chain links TRBV28 with TRBJ2-2; TRBD2 matches at 12 bases. The trim removed 4 bases at V and 7 bases at J, leaving 10 bases unmatched. Germline V gives CDR1 MDHEN, CDR2 SYDVKM. This CDR3 spans 17 amino acids. The CDR3 DNA reads TGTGCCAGCAGTTCGGAACTAGCGGGGGGATTCCGCGGGGAGCTGTTTTTT. Residues: CASSSELAGGFRGELFF.

J is TRBJ1-1 and V is TRBV7-2; D uncertain. Looked up from germline, CDR1 is SGHTA and CDR2 is FQGNSA. This CDR3 is built from 14 residues. V was cut by 1 base and J by 1 base, with 7 bases left in between. CDR3 loop: CASSLEARNTEAFF. The CDR3 coding sequence is TGTGCCAGCAGCTTAGAGGCCAGGAACACTGAAGCTTTCTTT. The full variable domain, its missing parts supplied by reference TRBV7-2 and TRBJ1-1, is GAGVSQSPSNKVTEKGKDVELRCDPISGHTALYWYRQSLGQGLEFLIYFQGNSAPDKSGLPSDRFSAERTGGSVSTLTIQRTQQEDSAVYLCASSLEARNTEAFFGQGTRLTVV.

This clonotype has a count of ten or more. CDR3 nucleotide sequence: TGTGCCAGCAGCCCCATGGGAGTGAACACTGAAGCTTTCTTT. Its protein is CASSPMGVNTEAFF. This sequence joins TRBV5-8 and TRBJ1-1; D is unclear. CDR1 is SGHTS and CDR2 is YDEGEE in the germline V gene. V lost 4 bases and J lost 0, with 10 bases in between. This CDR3 is 14 amino acids long.

The chain combines TRBV5-5 with TRBJ1-2; no definite D call. The CDR3 covers 15 residues. Trimming removed 0 bases from V and 6 bases from J, with 15 bases in between. Germline values: CDR1 SGHKS, CDR2 YYEKEE (reference sequence). CDR3: CASSLDGSGGNGYTF. CDR3 sequence (DNA): TGTGCCAGCAGCTTGGATGGGTCCGGAGGGAATGGCTACACCTTC. Together with reference TRBV5-5 and TRBJ1-2, the CDR3 gives the full variable domain: DAGVTQSPTHLIKTRGQQVTLRCSPISGHKSVSWYQQVLGQGPQFIFQYYEKEERGRGNFPDRFSARQFPNYSSELNVNALLLGDSALYLCASSLDGSGGNGYTFGSGTRLTVV.

This clonotype has a count of ten or more. The chain is built from TRBV12-3 or TRBV12-4 and TRBJ2-7; TRBD2 might be the D (5 bases). The CDR3 covers 15 residues. V lost 1 base to trimming and J lost 2 bases, with 12 bases between them. The CDR3 nucleotides read TGTGCCAGCAGTTTAGGCGGGCCTAGCACCTACGAGCAGTACTTC. Translation gives CASSLGGPSTYEQYF.

This sequence joins TRBV19 and TRBJ1-2; D is possibly TRBD1 (5 bases). The CDR3 spans 11 residues. V lost 8 bases and J 7 bases, leaving 11 bases between the germline ends. Germline values: CDR1 LNHDA, CDR2 SQIVND (reference sequence). CDR3 coding DNA: TGTGCCAGTGTCCGGGACGGTGGCTACACCTTC. It translates to CASVRDGGYTF.

CDR3 sequence (DNA): TGCGCCAGCAGCCCCCTTGGTGGTAGCGGAAGACCTGATACGCAGTATTTT. The encoded protein is CASSPLGGSGRPDTQYF. The chain recombines TRBV4-1 with TRBJ2-3; D possibly corresponds to TRBD2 (6 bases). Germline V CDR1 and CDR2: MGHRA, YSYEKL. The CDR3 has 17 amino acids. The V end was cut by 4 bases, the J end by 6 bases, with 23 bases between.

This clonotype was detected ten times or more. The CDR3 here is CASNKGLYQETQYF. DNA of the CDR3: TGTGCCAGCAACAAGGGGTTGTACCAAGAGACCCAGTACTTC. J is TRBJ2-5 and V is TRBV7-2; a weak D match, TRBD1 (5 bases). The CDR3 runs 14 residues. V was cut by 7 bases and J by 0 bases, with 12 bases left in between. Germline V gene sequence: CDR1 SGHTA, CDR2 FQGNSA.

This clonotype was counted ten times or more. The CDR3 nucleotides are TGCGCCAGCAGCCAAGATCTTGGCACCGGCTATGGCTACACCTTC. It is translated as CASSQDLGTGYGYTF. The V gene is TRBV4-3, the J gene TRBJ1-2, with D hard to call. The CDR3 contains 15 residues. The V gene lost 0 bases and the J gene lost 4 bases, with 12 bases spanning the gap. Germline V gene data show CDR1 as LGHNA and CDR2 as YSLEER.

This chain uses TRBV6-1 with TRBJ2-2, with D maybe TRBD2 (6 bases). CDR3 length: 16 amino acids. Looked up from germline, CDR1 is MNHNS and CDR2 is SASEGT. Trimming pared 5 bases from V and 4 bases from J, leaving 17 bases between. The CDR3 sequence is CASSHRGGAGTGELFF. The CDR3 nucleotides read TGTGCCAGCAGTCACCGCGGAGGGGCCGGCACCGGGGAGCTGTTTTTT.

The chain combines TRBV7-2 with TRBJ2-3, with 9 positions matching TRBD1. CDR3 size: 16 residues. V lost 4 bases, J lost 11 bases, and 16 bases stayed unmatched. The germline gives CDR1 SGHTA, CDR2 FQGNSA. CDR3 DNA: TGTGCCAGCAGCTACGACCGGGACAGGGCTGGCGTTGAGCAGTATTTT. It yields the protein CASSYDRDRAGVEQYF.

This clonotype was observed a few times. The chain joins TRBV5-1 to TRBJ2-3; 11 bases are shared with TRBD2. This CDR3 is built from 15 residues. V lost 7 bases to trimming and J lost 2 bases; unmatched junction nucleotides: 6. The V gene's germline CDR1 is SGHRS and CDR2 YFSETQ. The CDR3 DNA is TGCGCCAGCCTAGCGGGGGGACGACTCACAGATACGCAGTATTTT. It translates to CASLAGGRLTDTQYF.

Written as DNA, the CDR3 is TGCGCCAGCAGCTTGACGGCGGACACTGAAGCTTTCTTT. Protein product: CASSLTADTEAFF. This chain links TRBV5-1 with TRBJ1-1, with D hard to call. The germline gives CDR1 SGHRS, CDR2 YFSETQ. With 1 base removed from V and 3 bases from J, the gap between germline ends came to 7 bases. This CDR3 is 13 amino acids long.

The genes are TRBV7-2 and TRBJ2-1; D uncertain. Germline lookup yields CDR1 SGHTA and CDR2 FQGNSA. V lost 1 base to trimming and J lost 5 bases, with 6 bases between them. This CDR3 is 13 amino acids long. CDR3 sequence: CASSLVENNEQFF. The CDR3 DNA reads as TGTGCCAGCAGCTTAGTAGAGAACAATGAGCAGTTCTTC.

The rearrangement links TRBV5-1 to TRBJ1-1, with TRBD1 as a possible D gene (6 bases). V lost 0 bases and J lost 5, with 8 bases in between. The germline V gene encodes CDR1 SGHRS and CDR2 YFSETQ. There are 13 residues in the CDR3. DNA of the CDR3: TGCGCCAGCAGCTTGGGCGACAGGACTGAAGCTTTCTTT. Its protein is CASSLGDRTEAFF.

Regarding this clonotype: At one end the junction does not follow the germline gene, possibly because of a read error. The chain links TRBV5-1 to TRBJ2-5; no reliable D call. The germline V gene has CDR1 SGHRS and CDR2 YFSETQ. This CDR3 region has 15 residues. DNA of the CDR3: TGCGCCAGCAGATCCGGGCTTGTCGACCAAGAGTCCCAGTACTTC. The encoded protein is CASRSGLVDQESQYF.

In this sample, this clonotype turned up a few times. The rearrangement joins TRBV10-3 to TRBJ2-1; perhaps TRBD1 as D (5 bases). There are 12 residues in the CDR3. Germline V gene lookup returns CDR1 ENHRY and CDR2 SYGVKD. V lost 4 bases to trimming and J lost 8 bases, with 9 bases between them. The CDR3 DNA reads TGTGCCATCAGTGGCTCAGGGCATGAGCAGTTCTTC. It translates to CAISGSGHEQFF.

Many counts were recorded for this clonotype. This rearrangement joins TRBV7-6 to TRBJ2-1, with 11 bases aligning to TRBD2. Germline V gene sequence: CDR1 SGHVS, CDR2 FNYEAQ. V was clipped by 2 bases and J by 4 bases; unmatched bases: 4. The CDR3 contains 16 residues. This CDR3 reads CASSLSLAGGYNEQFF. CDR3 in DNA: TGTGCCAGCAGCTTATCTCTAGCGGGAGGTTACAATGAGCAGTTCTTC.

The CDR3 loop reads CASSLADFRGQHTDTQYF. For the CDR3, the DNA is TGTGCCAGCAGTTTAGCGGACTTCAGGGGGCAACACACAGATACGCAGTATTTT. The genes are TRBV12-3 or TRBV12-4 and TRBJ2-3, with 8 nucleotides matching TRBD1. With V trimmed by 0 bases and J by 2 bases, 10 bases remained unmatched. The CDR3 extends over 18 amino acids.

This clonotype was recorded at least ten times. The chain recombines TRBV7-8 with TRBJ1-4, with TRBD1 identical over 7 bases. CDR3 length equals 17 residues. V lost 4 bases to trimming and J lost 7 bases; unmatched junction nucleotides: 15. From germline, CDR1 is SGHVS and CDR2 FQNEAQ. The CDR3 here is CASSYWTGGASFEKLFF. DNA for the CDR3: TGTGCCAGCAGCTACTGGACAGGAGGCGCTTCCTTTGAAAAACTGTTTTTT.

This clonotype was counted between two and nine times. V is TRBV18 and J is TRBJ2-3; the match to TRBD2 covers 9 bases. Germline V gene lookup returns CDR1 KGHSH and CDR2 LQKENI. The CDR3 sequence is 15 residues long. V shed 8 bases and J 1 base; nucleotides not matched to a gene: 7. The CDR3: CASPLASGGTDTQYF. As DNA, the CDR3 is TGTGCCAGCCCCCTGGCTAGCGGGGGCACAGATACGCAGTATTTT.